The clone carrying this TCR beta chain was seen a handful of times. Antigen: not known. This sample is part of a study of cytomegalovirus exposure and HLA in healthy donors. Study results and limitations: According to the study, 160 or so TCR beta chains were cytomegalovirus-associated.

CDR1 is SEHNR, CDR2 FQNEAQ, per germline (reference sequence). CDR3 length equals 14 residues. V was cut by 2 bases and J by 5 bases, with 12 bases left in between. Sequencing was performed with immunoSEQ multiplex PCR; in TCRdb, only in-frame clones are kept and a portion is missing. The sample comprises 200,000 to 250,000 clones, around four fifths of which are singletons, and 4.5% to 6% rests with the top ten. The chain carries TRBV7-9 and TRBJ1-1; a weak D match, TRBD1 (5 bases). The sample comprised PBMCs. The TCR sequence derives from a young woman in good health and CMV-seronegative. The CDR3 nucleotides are TGTGCCAGCAGCTTACCAGGGAGTGAAACTGAAGCTTTCTTT. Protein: CASSLPGSETEAFF.